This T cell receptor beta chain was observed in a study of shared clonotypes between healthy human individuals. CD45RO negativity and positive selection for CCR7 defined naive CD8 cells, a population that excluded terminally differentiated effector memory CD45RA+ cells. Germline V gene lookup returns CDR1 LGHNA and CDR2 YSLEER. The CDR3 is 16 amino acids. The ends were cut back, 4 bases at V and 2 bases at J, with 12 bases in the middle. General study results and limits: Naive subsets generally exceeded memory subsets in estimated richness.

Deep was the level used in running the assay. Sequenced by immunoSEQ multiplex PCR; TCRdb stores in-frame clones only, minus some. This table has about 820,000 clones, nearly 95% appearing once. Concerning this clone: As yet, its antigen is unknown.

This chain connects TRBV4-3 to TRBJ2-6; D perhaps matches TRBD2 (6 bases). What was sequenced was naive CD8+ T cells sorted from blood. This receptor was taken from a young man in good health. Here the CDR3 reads CASSPTGVTGANVLTF. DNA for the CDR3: TGCGCCAGCAGCCCGACGGGGGTTACTGGGGCCAACGTCCTGACTTTC.